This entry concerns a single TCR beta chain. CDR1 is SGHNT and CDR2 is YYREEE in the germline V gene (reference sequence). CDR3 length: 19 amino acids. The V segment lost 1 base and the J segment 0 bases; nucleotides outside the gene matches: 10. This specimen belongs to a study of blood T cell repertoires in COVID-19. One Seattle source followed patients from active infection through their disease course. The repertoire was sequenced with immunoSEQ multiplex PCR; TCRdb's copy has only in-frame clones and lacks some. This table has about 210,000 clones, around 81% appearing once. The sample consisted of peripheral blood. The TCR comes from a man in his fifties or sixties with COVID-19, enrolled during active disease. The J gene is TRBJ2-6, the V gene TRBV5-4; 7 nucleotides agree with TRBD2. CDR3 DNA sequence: TGTGCCAGCAGCTTGAAGCAGGGAGGGACCCTCTCTGGGGCCAACGTCCTGACTTTC. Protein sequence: CASSLKQGGTLSGANVLTF.